A selection of T cell receptor beta chains follows, all from one sample in a study of cytotoxic CD8 clonotypes in ibrutinib-treated CLL. The method was immunoSEQ multiplex PCR; TCRdb's version includes in-frame clones alone and lacks a portion of them. The data show roughly 110,000 clones, about 53% seen once. This specimen consisted of PBMCs, obtained after 24 months of ibrutinib treatment. The receptors shown here come from a human donor with chronic lymphocytic leukemia. CDR3s include the opening cysteine and the closing phenylalanine or tryptophan. D genes are given only for firm matches. Where a row states a size, it is once, few, many or the class of an expanded clone; other rows omit it.

d_call	clone_size	v_call	j_call	cdr3_aa	cdr3_nt
NA	NA	TRBV30	TRBJ1-2	CAWSVLGKGPNYGYTF	TGTGCCTGGAGTGTACTTGGGAAGGGACCTAACTATGGCTACACCTTC
NA	NA	TRBV27	TRBJ2-7	CASSLIPRQTQPYEQYF	TGTGCCAGCAGTTTAATCCCCCGGCAGACTCAACCCTACGAGCAGTACTTC
NA	NA	TRBV2	TRBJ1-5	CASGAWGGNQPQHF	TGTGCCAGCGGGGCCTGGGGGGGCAATCAGCCCCAGCATTTT
NA	once	TRBV28	TRBJ2-1	CASRTGDVRNEQFF	TGTGCCTCACGGACGGGGGATGTCCGGAATGAGCAGTTCTTC
NA	NA	TRBV7-2	TRBJ2-1	CASSLGVVVSSYNEQFF	TGTGCCAGCAGCTTAGGGGTGGTGGTAAGCTCCTACAATGAGCAGTTCTTC
TRBD1	NA	TRBV28	TRBJ1-1	CASSFEGQGAGVAFF	TGTGCCAGCAGTTTTGAGGGACAGGGGGCGGGTGTAGCTTTCTTT
NA	NA	TRBV7-6	TRBJ1-2	CASNPPRQPYGYTF	TGTGCCAGCAACCCCCCAAGACAGCCGTATGGCTACACCTTC
NA	NA	TRBV7-9	TRBJ1-1	CASSINTEAFF	TGTGCCAGCAGTATTAACACTGAAGCTTTCTTT
NA	NA	TRBV7-9	TRBJ2-7	CASSLVDEQYF	TGTGCCAGCAGCTTAGTTGACGAGCAGTACTTC
NA	NA	TRBV5-1	TRBJ2-1	CASSPEARYNEQFF	TGCGCCAGCAGCCCTGAAGCGAGGTACAATGAGCAGTTCTTC
NA	NA	TRBV7-8	TRBJ2-1	CASSLVRVNEQFF	TGTGCCAGCAGCTTAGTGAGGGTCAATGAGCAGTTCTTC
NA	NA	TRBV25-1	TRBJ2-7	CASSAPWHSRYEQYF	TGTGCCAGCAGTGCCCCTTGGCACAGCAGGTACGAGCAGTACTTC
TRBD1	NA	TRBV9	TRBJ1-2	CASSLRQGADHGYTF	TGTGCCAGCAGCCTACGACAGGGGGCTGATCATGGCTACACCTTC
TRBD1	NA	TRBV28	TRBJ1-1	CASSLSRQGNTEAFF	TGTGCCAGCAGTTTATCCCGACAGGGGAACACTGAAGCTTTCTTT
NA	once	TRBV29-1	TRBJ1-1	CSVEGGAGATEAFF	TGCAGCGTTGAAGGGGGCGCGGGGGCGACTGAAGCTTTCTTT